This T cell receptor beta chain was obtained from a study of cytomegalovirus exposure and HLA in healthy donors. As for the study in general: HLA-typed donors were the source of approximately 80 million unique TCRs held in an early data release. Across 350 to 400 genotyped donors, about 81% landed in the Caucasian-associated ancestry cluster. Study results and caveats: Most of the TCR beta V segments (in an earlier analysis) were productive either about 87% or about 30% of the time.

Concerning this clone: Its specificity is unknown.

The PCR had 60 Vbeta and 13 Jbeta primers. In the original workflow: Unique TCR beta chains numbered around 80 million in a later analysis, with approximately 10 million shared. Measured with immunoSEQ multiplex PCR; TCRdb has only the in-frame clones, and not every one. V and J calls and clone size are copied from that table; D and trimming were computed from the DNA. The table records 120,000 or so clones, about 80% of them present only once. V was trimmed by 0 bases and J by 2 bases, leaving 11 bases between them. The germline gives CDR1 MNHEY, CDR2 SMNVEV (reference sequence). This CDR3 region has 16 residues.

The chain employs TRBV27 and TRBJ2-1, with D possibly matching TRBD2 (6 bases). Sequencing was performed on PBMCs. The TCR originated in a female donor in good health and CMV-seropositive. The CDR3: CASSLSGGPPYNEQFF. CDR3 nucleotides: TGTGCCAGCAGTTTATCGGGGGGTCCGCCCTACAATGAGCAGTTCTTC.